This T cell receptor beta chain appears in the sequencing data of a study of cytomegalovirus exposure and HLA in healthy donors (dated by TCRdb to about 2017). Broadly, across the study: According to a later analysis, one platform produced both the 100 to 150 validation repertoires and the 550 to 800 repertoires of the first cohort. The study aimed to test whether cataloging public T cell receptors could reveal signatures of past pathogen exposure. Besides the first cohort of 550 to 750 subjects, a separate validation cohort made up of around 120 different subjects was used. The study combined high-throughput TCR immunosequencing, statistical association of individual TCRs with disease status, and machine learning to predict cytomegalovirus infection status. The paper's findings and limits, for the study overall: Of the cluster scores, 85% to 95% were above 0 in a later analysis, which found that TCRs clustered in the first cohort also tended to co-occur in the 95 to 150 validation repertoires. A total of roughly 160 TCR beta chains were listed by the study as associated with cytomegalovirus. Across donors, most TCR sequences were observed very rarely, whereas some public TCRs were present in many individuals. In both the original and validation cohorts, the classifier was reported to diagnose cytomegalovirus status with high specificity and sensitivity. All 120 or so repertoires were used to score co-occurrence in the validation cohort in a later analysis, because that analysis had no HLA typing for the cohort. In vitro tests confirmed that a few of the cytomegalovirus-associated TCR beta chains recognize cytomegalovirus antigens. The authors suggested that the approach could potentially be extended to other disease states and immunological phenotypes.

Library preparation employed the immunoSEQ multiplex PCR assay. As for how the authors treated the data: A statistical classification framework was built for diagnosing cytomegalovirus status from the catalog of TCR beta chain sequences. TCRdb provides this immuneACCESS table in a form limited to in-frame rearrangements. Some clones are lacking; in checked studies, under half of them reflect an unresolved V gene, and why the rest are absent is not known. D and trimming come from the DNA, and the V and J calls and clone size come from that table. A total of some 150,000 clones appear in this sample, about 94% of them only once. Clones ranked in the top ten supply 1.5% to 2% of the sample. Separate from the roughly 650-subject first cohort, the validation cohort of roughly 120 subjects was the group to which the donors belonged. Regarding this clone: The antigen it recognizes is unknown. Per-nucleotide qualities are absent, and no much larger clonotype sits a single base away.

The TCR comes from a man in his late teens or twenties in good health and CMV-seropositive. The sequenced sample consisted of PBMCs.

Here is the DNA: TGTGCCTGGAGTCCAGGCACAGGTCCCGGCGAGCAGTACTTC. Its translation is CAWSPGTGPGEQYF. The chain was built from TRBV30 and TRBJ2-7, with TRBD1 as a weak D call on 5 bases. The CDR3 contains 14 residues, cysteine and phenylalanine counted. The sequence is cut down to CDR3 DNA, 42 bases in frame from base 1. CDR1 and CDR2 were assigned from the germline V gene (reference sequence) as GTSNPN and SVGIG. The V end loses 2 bases and the J end loses 6 bases, and a stretch of 17 bases separates them.